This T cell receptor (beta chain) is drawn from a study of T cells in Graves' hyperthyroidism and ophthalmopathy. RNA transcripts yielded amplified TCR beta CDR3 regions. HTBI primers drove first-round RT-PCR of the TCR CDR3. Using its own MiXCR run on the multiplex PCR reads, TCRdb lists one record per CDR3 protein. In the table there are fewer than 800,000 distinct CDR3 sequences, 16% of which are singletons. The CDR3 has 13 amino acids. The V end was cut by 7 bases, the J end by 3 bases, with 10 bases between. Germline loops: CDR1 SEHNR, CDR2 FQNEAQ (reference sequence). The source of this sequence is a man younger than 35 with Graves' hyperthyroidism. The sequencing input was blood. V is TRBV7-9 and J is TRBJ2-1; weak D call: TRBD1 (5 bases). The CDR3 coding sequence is TGTGCCAGCAAGTCAGGACACTACAATGAGCAGTTCTTC. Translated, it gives CASKSGHYNEQFF.